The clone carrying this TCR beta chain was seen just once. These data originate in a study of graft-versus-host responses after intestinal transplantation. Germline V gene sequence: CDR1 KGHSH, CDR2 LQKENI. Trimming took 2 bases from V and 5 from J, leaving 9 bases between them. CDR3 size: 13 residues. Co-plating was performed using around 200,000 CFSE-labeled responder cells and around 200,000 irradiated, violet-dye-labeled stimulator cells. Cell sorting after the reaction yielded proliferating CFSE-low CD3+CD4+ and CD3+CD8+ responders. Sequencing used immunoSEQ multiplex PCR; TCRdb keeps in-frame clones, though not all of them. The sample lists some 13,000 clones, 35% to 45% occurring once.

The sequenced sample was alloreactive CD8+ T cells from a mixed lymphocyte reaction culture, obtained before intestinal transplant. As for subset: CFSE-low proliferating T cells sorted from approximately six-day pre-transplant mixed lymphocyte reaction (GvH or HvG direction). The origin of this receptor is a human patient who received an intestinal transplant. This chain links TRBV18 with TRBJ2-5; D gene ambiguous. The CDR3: CASSPNGWETQYF. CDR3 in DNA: TGTGCCAGCTCACCAAATGGCTGGGAGACCCAGTACTTC.